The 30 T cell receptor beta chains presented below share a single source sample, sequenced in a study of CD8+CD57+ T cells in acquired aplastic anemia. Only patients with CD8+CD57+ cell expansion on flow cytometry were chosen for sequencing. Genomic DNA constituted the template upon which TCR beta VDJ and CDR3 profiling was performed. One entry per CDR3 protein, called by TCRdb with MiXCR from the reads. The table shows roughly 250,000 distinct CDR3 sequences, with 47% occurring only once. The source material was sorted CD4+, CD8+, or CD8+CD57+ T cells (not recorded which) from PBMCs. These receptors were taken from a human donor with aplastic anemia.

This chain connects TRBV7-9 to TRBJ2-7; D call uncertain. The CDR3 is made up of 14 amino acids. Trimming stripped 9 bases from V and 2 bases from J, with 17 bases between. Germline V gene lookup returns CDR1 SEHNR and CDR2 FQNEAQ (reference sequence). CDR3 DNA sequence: TGTGCCAGTAGTATTGGGGTAGGAGCCTACGAGCAGTACTTC. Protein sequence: CASSIGVGAYEQYF.

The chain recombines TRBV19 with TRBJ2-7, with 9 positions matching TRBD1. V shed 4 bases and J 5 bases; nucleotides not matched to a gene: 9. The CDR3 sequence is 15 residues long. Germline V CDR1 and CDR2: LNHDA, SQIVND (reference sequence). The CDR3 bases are TGTGCCAGTAGTACAAACCGACAGGGGGTCGACGAGCAGTACTTC. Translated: CASSTNRQGVDEQYF.

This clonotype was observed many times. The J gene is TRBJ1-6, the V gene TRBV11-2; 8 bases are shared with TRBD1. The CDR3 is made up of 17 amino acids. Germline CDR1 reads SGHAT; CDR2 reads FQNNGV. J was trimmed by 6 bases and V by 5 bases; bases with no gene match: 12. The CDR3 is CASSLSGQGLFNSPLHF. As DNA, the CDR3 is TGTGCCAGCAGCCTAAGCGGACAGGGTCTTTTTAATTCACCCCTCCACTTT.

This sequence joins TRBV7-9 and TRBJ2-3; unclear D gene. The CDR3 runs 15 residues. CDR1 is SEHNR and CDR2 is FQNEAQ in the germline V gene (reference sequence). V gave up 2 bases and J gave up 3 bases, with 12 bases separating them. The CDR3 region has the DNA TGTGCCAGCAGCTTAAGCTCTCGACGGACAGATACGCAGTATTTT. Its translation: CASSLSSRRTDTQYF.

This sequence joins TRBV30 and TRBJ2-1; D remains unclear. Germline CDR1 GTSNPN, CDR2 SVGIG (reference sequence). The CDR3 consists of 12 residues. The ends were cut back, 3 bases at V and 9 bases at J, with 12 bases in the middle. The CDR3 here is CAWRETWVEQFF. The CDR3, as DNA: TGTGCCTGGAGGGAGACTTGGGTTGAGCAGTTCTTC.

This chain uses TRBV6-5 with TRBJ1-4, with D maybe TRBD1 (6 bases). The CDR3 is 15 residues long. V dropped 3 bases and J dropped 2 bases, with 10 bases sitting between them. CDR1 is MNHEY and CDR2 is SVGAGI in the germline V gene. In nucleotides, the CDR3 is TGTGCCAGCAGTTATAAGGGGGGTACTAATGAAAAACTGTTTTTT. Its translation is CASSYKGGTNEKLFF.

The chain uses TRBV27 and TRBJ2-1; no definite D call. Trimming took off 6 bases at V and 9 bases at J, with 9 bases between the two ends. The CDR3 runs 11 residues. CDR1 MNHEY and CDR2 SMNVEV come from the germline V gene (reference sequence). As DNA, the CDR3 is TGTGCCAGCAGGCGGAACAGTGAGCAGTTCTTC. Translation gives CASRRNSEQFF.

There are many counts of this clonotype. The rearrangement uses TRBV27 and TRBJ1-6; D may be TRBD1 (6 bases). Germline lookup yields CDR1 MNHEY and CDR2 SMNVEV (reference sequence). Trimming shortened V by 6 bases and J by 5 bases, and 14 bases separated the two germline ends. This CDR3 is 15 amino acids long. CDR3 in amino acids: CASRRTGQDNSPLHF. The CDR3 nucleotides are TGTGCCAGCAGACGCACGGGACAAGATAATTCACCCCTCCACTTT.

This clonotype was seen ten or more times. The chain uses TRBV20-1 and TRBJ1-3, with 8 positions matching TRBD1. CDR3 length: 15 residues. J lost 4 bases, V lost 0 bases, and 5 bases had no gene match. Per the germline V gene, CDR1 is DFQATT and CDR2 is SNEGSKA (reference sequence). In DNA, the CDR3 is TGCAGTGCTAGAGATTTCAGGGGGCCCGGAAACACCATATATTTT. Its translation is CSARDFRGPGNTIYF.

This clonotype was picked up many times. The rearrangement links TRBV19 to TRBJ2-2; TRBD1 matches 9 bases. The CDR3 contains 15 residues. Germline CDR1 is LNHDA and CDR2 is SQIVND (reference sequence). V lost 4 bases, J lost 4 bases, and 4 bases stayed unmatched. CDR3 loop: CASSKQTGGTGELFF. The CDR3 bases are TGTGCCAGTAGTAAACAGACAGGGGGCACCGGGGAGCTGTTTTTT.

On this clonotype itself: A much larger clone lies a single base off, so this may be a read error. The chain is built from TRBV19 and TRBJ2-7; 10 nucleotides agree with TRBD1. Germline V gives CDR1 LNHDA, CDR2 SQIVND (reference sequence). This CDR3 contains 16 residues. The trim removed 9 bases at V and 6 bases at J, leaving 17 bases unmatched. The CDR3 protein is CASSHARDRGTTEQYF. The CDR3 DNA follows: TGTGCCAGCAGCCATGCCCGGGACAGGGGTACTACCGAGCAGTACTTC.

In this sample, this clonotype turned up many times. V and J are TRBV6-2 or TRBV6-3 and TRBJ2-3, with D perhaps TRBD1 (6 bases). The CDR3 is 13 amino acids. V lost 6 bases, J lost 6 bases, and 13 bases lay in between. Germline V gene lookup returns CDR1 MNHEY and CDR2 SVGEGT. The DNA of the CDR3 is TGTGCCAGCAGAGCCGGGACAAAGGATACGCAGTATTTT. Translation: CASRAGTKDTQYF.

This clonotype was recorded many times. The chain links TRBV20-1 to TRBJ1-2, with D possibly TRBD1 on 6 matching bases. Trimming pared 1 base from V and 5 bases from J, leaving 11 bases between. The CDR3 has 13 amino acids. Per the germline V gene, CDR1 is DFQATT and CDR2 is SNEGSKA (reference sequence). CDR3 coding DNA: TGCAGTGCTAGAGTTCTAGGGGGGTATGGCTACACCTTC. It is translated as CSARVLGGYGYTF.

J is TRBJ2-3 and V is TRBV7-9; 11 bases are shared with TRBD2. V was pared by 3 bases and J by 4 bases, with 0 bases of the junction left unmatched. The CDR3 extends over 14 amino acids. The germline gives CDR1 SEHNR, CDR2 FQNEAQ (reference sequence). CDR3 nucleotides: TGTGCCAGCAGCTTTAGCGGGGGGGCAGATACGCAGTATTTT. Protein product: CASSFSGGADTQYF.

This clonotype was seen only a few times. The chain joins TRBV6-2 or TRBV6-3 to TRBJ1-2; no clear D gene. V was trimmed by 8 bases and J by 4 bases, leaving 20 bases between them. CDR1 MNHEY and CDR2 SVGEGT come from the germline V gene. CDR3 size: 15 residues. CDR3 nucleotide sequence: TGTGCCAGCGCAAACCGCCCCCCCAGGTCCTATGGCTACACCTTC. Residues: CASANRPPRSYGYTF.

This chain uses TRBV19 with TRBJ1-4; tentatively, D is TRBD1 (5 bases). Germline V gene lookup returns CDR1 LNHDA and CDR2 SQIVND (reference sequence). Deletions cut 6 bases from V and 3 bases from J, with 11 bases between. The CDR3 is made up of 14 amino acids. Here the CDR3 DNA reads TGTGCCAGTAGGCAGGGTATGGCTAATGAAAAACTGTTTTTT. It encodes CASRQGMANEKLFF. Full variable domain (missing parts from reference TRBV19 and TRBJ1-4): DGGITQSPKYLFRKEGQNVTLSCEQNLNHDAMYWYRQDPGQGLRLIYYSQIVNDFQKGDIAEGYSVSREKKESFPLTVTSAQKNPTAFYLCASRQGMANEKLFFGSGTQLSVL.

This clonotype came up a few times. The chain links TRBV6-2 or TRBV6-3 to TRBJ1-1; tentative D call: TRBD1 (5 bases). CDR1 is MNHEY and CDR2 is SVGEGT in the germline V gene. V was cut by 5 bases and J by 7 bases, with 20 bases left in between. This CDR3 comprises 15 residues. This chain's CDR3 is CASSRREGRGNEAFF. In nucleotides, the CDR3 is TGTGCCAGCAGTCGACGAGAGGGGCGCGGGAATGAAGCTTTCTTT.

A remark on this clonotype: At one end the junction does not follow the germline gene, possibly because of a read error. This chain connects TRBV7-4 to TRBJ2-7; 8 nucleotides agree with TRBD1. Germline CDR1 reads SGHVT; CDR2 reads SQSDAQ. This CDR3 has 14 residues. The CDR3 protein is CASSLGTGADEQYF. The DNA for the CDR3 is TGCGCCAGCAGCCTTGGGACAGGCGCGGACGAGCAGTACTTC.

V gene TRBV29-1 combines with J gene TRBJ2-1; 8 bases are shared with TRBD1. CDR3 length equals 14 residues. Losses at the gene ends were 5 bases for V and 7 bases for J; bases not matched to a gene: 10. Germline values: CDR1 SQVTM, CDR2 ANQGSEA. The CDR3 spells CSVRSGQAKNEQFF. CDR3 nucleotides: TGCAGCGTTCGCTCGGGACAGGCTAAGAATGAGCAGTTCTTC.

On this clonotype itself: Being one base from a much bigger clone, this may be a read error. CDR3 DNA sequence: TGTGCCAACAGTTGGGCCTCTTCAGCCGGGGAGCTGTTTTTT. Its protein product is CANSWASSAGELFF. The V gene is TRBV12-3 or TRBV12-4, the J gene TRBJ2-2; D gene uncertain. The CDR3 consists of 14 residues.

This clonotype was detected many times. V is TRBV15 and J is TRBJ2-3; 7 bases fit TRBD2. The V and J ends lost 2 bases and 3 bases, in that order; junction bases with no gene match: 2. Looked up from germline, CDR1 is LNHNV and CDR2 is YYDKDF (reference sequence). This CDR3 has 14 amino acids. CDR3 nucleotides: TGTGCCACCAGCAGACCGGGAGGTACAGATACGCAGTATTTT. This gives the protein CATSRPGGTDTQYF. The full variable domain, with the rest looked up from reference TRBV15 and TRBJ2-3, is DAMVIQNPRYQVTQFGKPVTLSCSQTLNHNVMYWYQQKSSQAPKLLFHYYDKDFNNEADTPDNFQSRRPNTSFCFLDIRSPGLGDTAMYLCATSRPGGTDTQYFGPGTRLTVL.

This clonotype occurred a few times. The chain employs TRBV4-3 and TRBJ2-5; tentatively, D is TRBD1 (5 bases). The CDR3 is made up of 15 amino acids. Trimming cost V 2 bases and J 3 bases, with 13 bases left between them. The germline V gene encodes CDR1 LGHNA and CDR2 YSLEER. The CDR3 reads CASSQQGVREETQYF. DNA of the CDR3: TGCGCCAGCAGCCAACAAGGGGTCAGGGAAGAGACCCAGTACTTC.

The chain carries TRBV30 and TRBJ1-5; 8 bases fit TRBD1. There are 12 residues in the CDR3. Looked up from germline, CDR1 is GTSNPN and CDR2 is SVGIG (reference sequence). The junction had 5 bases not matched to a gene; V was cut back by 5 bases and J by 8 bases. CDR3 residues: CAWGTGREPQHF. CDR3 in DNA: TGTGCCTGGGGGACAGGCCGAGAGCCCCAGCATTTT.

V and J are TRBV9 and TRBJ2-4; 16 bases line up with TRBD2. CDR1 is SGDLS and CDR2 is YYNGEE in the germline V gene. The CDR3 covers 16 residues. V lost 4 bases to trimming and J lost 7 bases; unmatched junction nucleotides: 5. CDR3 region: CASSKGLAGGGNIQYF. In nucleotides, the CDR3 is TGTGCCAGCAGCAAGGGACTAGCGGGAGGGGGGAACATTCAGTACTTC.

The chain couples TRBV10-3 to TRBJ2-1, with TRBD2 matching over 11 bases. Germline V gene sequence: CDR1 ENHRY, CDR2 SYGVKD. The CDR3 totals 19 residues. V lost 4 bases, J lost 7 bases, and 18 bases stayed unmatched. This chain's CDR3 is CAISGPGTSGLQQRNEQFF. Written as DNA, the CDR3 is TGTGCCATCAGTGGCCCCGGGACTAGCGGCCTCCAACAGCGGAATGAGCAGTTCTTC.

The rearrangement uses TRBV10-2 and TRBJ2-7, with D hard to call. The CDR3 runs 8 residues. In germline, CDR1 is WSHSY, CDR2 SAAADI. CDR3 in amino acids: CASYEQYF. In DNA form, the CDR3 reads TGCGCTAGCTACGAGCAGTACTTC.

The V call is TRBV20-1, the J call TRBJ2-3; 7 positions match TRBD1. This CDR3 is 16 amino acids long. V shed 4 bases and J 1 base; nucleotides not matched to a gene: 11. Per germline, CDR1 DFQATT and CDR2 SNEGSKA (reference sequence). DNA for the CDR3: TGCAGTGCTACACGACGAGGGGGCGTCGGCACAGATACGCAGTATTTT. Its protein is CSATRRGGVGTDTQYF.

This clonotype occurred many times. The CDR3: CASTTRGAATYGYTF. The CDR3 bases are TGTGCCAGCACCACCAGGGGGGCCGCCACCTATGGCTACACCTTC. The chain carries TRBV2 and TRBJ1-2; 7 positions agree with TRBD1. The CDR3 sequence is 15 residues long. The germline V gene encodes CDR1 SNHLY and CDR2 FYNNEI. V lost 7 bases and J lost 4; bases outside the gene matches: 12.

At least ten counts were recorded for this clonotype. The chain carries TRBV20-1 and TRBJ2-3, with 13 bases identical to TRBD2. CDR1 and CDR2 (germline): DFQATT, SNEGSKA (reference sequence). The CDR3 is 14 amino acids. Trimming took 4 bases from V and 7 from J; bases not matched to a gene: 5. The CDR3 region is CSAIGTSGKHTQYF. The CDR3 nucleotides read TGCAGTGCTATCGGGACTAGCGGGAAGCATACGCAGTATTTT.

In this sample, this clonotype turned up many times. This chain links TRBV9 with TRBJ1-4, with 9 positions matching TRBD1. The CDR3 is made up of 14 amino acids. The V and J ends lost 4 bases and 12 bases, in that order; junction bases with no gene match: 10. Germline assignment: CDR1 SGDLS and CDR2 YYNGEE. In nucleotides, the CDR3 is TGTGCCAGCAGCCCAGGGACAGGGAAGCGACAACTGTTTTTT. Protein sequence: CASSPGTGKRQLFF.